The 2 T cell receptor beta chains in this list originate from one sample, sequenced in a study of T-cell memory formation after mild COVID-19. TCRdb fed the 5' RACE reads into MiXCR, producing one record per CDR3 protein. This table holds roughly 300,000 distinct CDR3 sequences, approximately 8% found once. Sequenced input: PBMCs or a T cell subset sorted from them (not recorded which). The receptors were sampled from a young man who had mild COVID-19 (a few samples of this study predate the infection). Cell type and time point are not known.

This clonotype has ten or more counts. The rearrangement joins TRBV7-2 to TRBJ1-6; TRBD1 agrees at 7 bases. CDR3 length: 14 amino acids. V shed 2 bases and J 15 bases; nucleotides not matched to a gene: 10. Germline V CDR1 and CDR2: SGHTA, FQGNSA. CDR3 bases: TGTGCCAGCAGCTTAAGCCAGGGGGGAAGGTTCCTCCACTTT. Residues: CASSLSQGGRFLHF.

The genes are TRBV19 and TRBJ1-2; D is perhaps TRBD1 (6 bases). V lost 6 bases to trimming and J lost 6 bases, with 11 bases between them. CDR1 LNHDA and CDR2 SQIVND come from the germline V gene (reference sequence). This CDR3 has 12 residues. CDR3 sequence reads: CASRKQGDGYTF. DNA for the CDR3: TGTGCCAGTAGAAAACAGGGCGATGGCTACACCTTC.